Listed here are 28 T cell receptor beta chains from one sample, sequenced in a study of CD8 T cells in Susac syndrome (dated by TCRdb to between 2018 and 2020). The method behind the library was the immunoSEQ multiplex PCR assay. RNA was extracted using the RNeasy kit, and roughly 0.5 to 1 ug of the RNA was reverse transcribed with random hexamers. Starting from the raw public reads, TCRdb applied fastp trimming at Q25, assembled clones with MiXCR and retained in-frame beta chains. One record per CDR3 amino acid sequence lists the most common genes and DNA. This sample gives around 270,000 distinct CDR3 sequences in total; roughly 85% of them show up just once. The biggest ten clones account for around 0.21% of the sample. Source material: CD8+ T cells from PBMCs. The receptor source for this set is a human donor with multiple sclerosis.

This chain links TRBV19 with TRBJ2-3; D is unresolved. V gave up 2 bases and J gave up 4 bases, with 7 bases separating them. The CDR3 runs to 13 residues. CDR1 and CDR2 (germline): LNHDA, SQIVND (reference sequence). CDR3 sequence: CASSIRVSDTQYF. The DNA of the CDR3 is TGTGCCAGTAGTATACGGGTTTCAGATACGCAGTATTTT. The full variable domain, with the rest looked up from reference TRBV19 and TRBJ2-3, is DGGITQSPKYLFRKEGQNVTLSCEQNLNHDAMYWYRQDPGQGLRLIYYSQIVNDFQKGDIAEGYSVSREKKESFPLTVTSAQKNPTAFYLCASSIRVSDTQYFGPGTRLTVL.

CDR3 nucleotide sequence: TGTGCCAGTAGCCCCTCCGGGGCCTCCTACGAGCAGTACTTC. Protein sequence: CASSPSGASYEQYF. The chain links TRBV19 to TRBJ2-7; D may match TRBD1 or TRBD2 (5 bases each). Trimming shortened V by 6 bases and J by 0 bases, and 12 bases separated the two germline ends. This CDR3 is built from 14 residues. In germline, CDR1 is LNHDA, CDR2 SQIVND (reference sequence).

The rearrangement uses TRBV4-1 and TRBJ1-4; D might be TRBD1 (5 bases). Germline V lookup: CDR1 MGHRA, CDR2 YSYEKL. V lost 1 base, J lost 5 bases, and 14 bases lay in between. The CDR3 covers 16 residues. The CDR3 spells CASSQGTSRGNEKLFF. The CDR3 DNA reads TGCGCCAGCAGCCAAGGGACATCCCGAGGGAATGAAAAACTGTTTTTT.

The chain uses TRBV7-2 and TRBJ2-7; 13 bases fit TRBD2. From germline, CDR1 is SGHTA and CDR2 FQGNSA. V lost 3 bases and J lost 4; bases outside the gene matches: 3. This CDR3 spans 15 amino acids. CDR3 sequence reads: CASSLTSGRSYEQYF. CDR3 nucleotides: TGTGCCAGCAGCTTGACTAGCGGGAGGTCGTACGAGCAGTACTTC.

The chain is built from TRBV28 and TRBJ2-1, with a weak D call TRBD1 (5 bases). Trimming removed 1 base at V and 3 bases at J, with 10 bases between. CDR3 length: 15 residues. Per the germline V gene, CDR1 is MDHEN and CDR2 is SYDVKM. The CDR3 coding sequence is TGTGCCAGCAGTTTATTCGTGACAGACTACAATGAGCAGTTCTTC. This codes for CASSLFVTDYNEQFF.

The chain carries TRBV12-3 or TRBV12-4 and TRBJ2-5; D is unclear. Trimming cost V 3 bases and J 1 base, with 9 bases left between them. The CDR3 contains 14 residues. Written as DNA, the CDR3 is TGTGCCAGCAGTTTCTTCCAGATCCAAGAGACCCAGTACTTC. Protein product: CASSFFQIQETQYF.

The chain joins TRBV6-6 to TRBJ2-1, with no clear D. CDR1 and CDR2 (germline): MNHNY, SVGAGI (reference sequence). There are 14 residues in the CDR3. Between the trimmed V and J ends, which lost 4 bases and 5 bases, there was a span of 12 bases. CDR3 protein: CASSSFGRNNEQFF. The CDR3 DNA is TGTGCCAGCAGTTCGTTTGGTCGAAACAATGAGCAGTTCTTC.

This chain uses TRBV7-9 with TRBJ1-4; unclear D gene. The CDR3 is 14 amino acids. Trimming pared 3 bases from V and 16 bases from J, leaving 21 bases between. Germline CDR1 SEHNR, CDR2 FQNEAQ (reference sequence). Here the CDR3 DNA reads TGTGCCAGCAGCTTGGAAGGAACATTTGCCGACACGTTTTTT. Amino acids: CASSLEGTFADTFF.

The chain recombines TRBV28 with TRBJ1-5, with D possibly being TRBD1 (5 bases). V was clipped by 1 base and J by 2 bases, with 9 bases between them. Germline V gives CDR1 MDHEN, CDR2 SYDVKM. CDR3 length: 15 amino acids. CDR3 nucleotides: TGTGCCAGCAGTTTATCAGGGATCGGCAATCAGCCCCAGCATTTT. Protein product: CASSLSGIGNQPQHF.

With regard to this clonotype: Sequence at one end of the junction differs from germline and may be a read error. V and J are TRBV6-5 and TRBJ2-1; 10 nucleotides match TRBD2. This CDR3 comprises 13 residues. CDR1 and CDR2 from the germline V gene are MNHEY and SVGAGI. The CDR3, as DNA: TGTGCCAGCAGTTACTCGGGGACTAGCGTCGAGGTCTTC. As protein: CASSYSGTSVEVF.

In nucleotides, the CDR3 is TGTGCCAGCAGTGACAGGTTCTCCTACGAGCAGTACTTC. Translating gives CASSDRFSYEQYF. The chain links TRBV6-1 to TRBJ2-7; the D is unclear. Germline V gene data show CDR1 as MNHNS and CDR2 as SASEGT. V lost 3 bases and J lost 0, with 6 bases in between. The CDR3 consists of 13 residues.

The gene calls are TRBV12-5 and TRBJ2-1; 8 bases fit TRBD1. The V gene end was trimmed by 7 bases and the J gene end by 3 bases; junction bases not matched to a gene: 2. The CDR3 sequence is 13 residues long. In germline, CDR1 is LGHNT, CDR2 FRNRAP. The CDR3 region has the DNA TGTGCTAGTGCCGACAGGGGCTACAATGAGCAGTTCTTC. It specifies CASADRGYNEQFF.

The chain joins TRBV27 to TRBJ2-1, with D perhaps matching TRBD2 (5 bases). The CDR3 length is 15 residues. Germline V gene lookup returns CDR1 MNHEY and CDR2 SMNVEV (reference sequence). The ends were cut back, 2 bases at V and 1 base at J, with 9 bases in the middle. CDR3 protein: CASSLRGSSYNEQFF. CDR3 DNA sequence: TGTGCCAGCAGTTTACGGGGAAGTTCCTACAATGAGCAGTTCTTC.

This CDR3 reads CATSTPQGDTQYF. Written as DNA, the CDR3 is TGTGCCACCAGTACCCCGCAGGGAGATACGCAGTATTTT. The V gene is TRBV24-1, the J gene TRBJ2-3; TRBD1 might be the D (5 bases). CDR3 length equals 13 residues. V shed 6 bases and J shed 5 bases, with 11 bases lying between them. Germline CDR1 KGHDR, CDR2 SFDVKD.

The rearrangement uses TRBV28 and TRBJ1-1, with 7 positions matching TRBD1. J was trimmed by 2 bases and V by 5 bases; bases with no gene match: 8. CDR1 MDHEN and CDR2 SYDVKM come from the germline V gene. The CDR3 covers 15 residues. The CDR3 spells CASSPPGGYNTEAFF. The CDR3, as DNA: TGTGCCAGCAGTCCCCCAGGGGGGTACAACACTGAAGCTTTCTTT.

The rearrangement uses TRBV19 and TRBJ2-3, with a tentative D call TRBD2 (6 bases). The V end lost 8 bases, the J end lost 2 bases, and 11 bases lay between the germline ends. This CDR3 region has 13 residues. Germline assignment: CDR1 LNHDA and CDR2 SQIVND (reference sequence). CDR3 amino acids: CASAWRATDTQYF. In DNA, the CDR3 is TGTGCCAGTGCGTGGAGGGCCACAGATACGCAGTATTTT.

This clonotype was found once. The chain carries TRBV27 and TRBJ2-7; 10 nucleotides match TRBD1. Germline CDR1 reads MNHEY; CDR2 reads SMNVEV (reference sequence). This CDR3 contains 15 residues. The V segment lost 7 bases and the J segment 3 bases; nucleotides outside the gene matches: 9. Written as DNA, the CDR3 is TGTGCCAGCATAGCCCCGGGACAGGGGTTCTACGAGCAGTACTTC. Residues: CASIAPGQGFYEQYF.

The chain employs TRBV28 and TRBJ2-3; D is undetermined. Trimming took 7 bases from V and 4 from J, leaving 24 bases between them. The CDR3 loop spans 17 amino acids. Germline V CDR1 and CDR2: MDHEN, SYDVKM. The CDR3 region has the DNA TGTGCCAGCAACACTCCCAAGCGAGACAACCTCGCAGATACGCAGTATTTT. Translation gives CASNTPKRDNLADTQYF.

This chain joins TRBV6-2 or TRBV6-3 and TRBJ2-5; possibly TRBD2 for D (5 bases). The CDR3 loop spans 13 amino acids. V gave up 2 bases and J gave up 9 bases, with 13 bases separating them. CDR1 MNHEY and CDR2 SVGEGT come from the germline V gene. This CDR3 reads CASSYGILEAQYF. DNA of the CDR3: TGTGCCAGCAGTTACGGGATTTTGGAGGCCCAGTACTTC.

This clonotype was counted a single time. The chain joins TRBV7-2 to TRBJ2-6, with 13 bases aligning to TRBD2. Germline loops: CDR1 SGHTA, CDR2 FQGNSA. The junction had 2 bases not matched to a gene; V was cut back by 0 bases and J by 0 bases. This CDR3 has 19 residues. The DNA for the CDR3 is TGTGCCAGCAGCTTAGCACTAGCGGGAGGGATCTCTGGGGCCAACGTCCTGACTTTC. This encodes CASSLALAGGISGANVLTF.

The CDR3 DNA sequence: TGTGCCACCCGGTGGACAACTAATGAAAAACTGTTTTTT. It yields the protein CATRWTTNEKLFF. The V gene is TRBV28, the J gene TRBJ1-4; D uncertain. CDR1 and CDR2 from the germline V gene are MDHEN and SYDVKM. Deletions cut 10 bases from V and 0 bases from J, with 9 bases between. The CDR3 covers 13 residues.

The CDR3 is CASSRLGFYEQYF. The CDR3, as DNA: TGTGCCAGCAGCCGCTTGGGGTTCTACGAGCAGTACTTC. The chain recombines TRBV7-9 with TRBJ2-7; D gene ambiguous. Per germline, CDR1 SEHNR and CDR2 FQNEAQ (reference sequence). The CDR3 loop spans 13 amino acids. Trimming shortened V by 5 bases and J by 3 bases, and 11 bases separated the two germline ends.

In this sample, this clonotype turned up a few times. V and J are TRBV7-9 and TRBJ2-7; D unclear. Germline-derived CDR1 and CDR2 are SEHNR and FQNEAQ (reference sequence). Deletions cut 1 base from V and 5 bases from J, with 6 bases between. CDR3 length: 12 amino acids. CDR3 sequence reads: CASSLVDNEQYF. The CDR3 region has the DNA TGTGCCAGCAGCTTAGTAGACAACGAGCAGTACTTC.

This clonotype has just one count. The V and J genes are TRBV20-1 and TRBJ2-2; weak D call: TRBD1 (6 bases). CDR3 size: 14 residues. V lost 2 bases to trimming and J lost 6 bases, with 13 bases between them. Germline V gene sequence: CDR1 DFQATT, CDR2 SNEGSKA (reference sequence). CDR3 sequence reads: CSARSVDRSGELFF. The DNA of the CDR3 is TGCAGTGCTAGATCCGTGGACAGATCCGGGGAGCTGTTTTTT.

The rearrangement joins TRBV5-6 to TRBJ1-1; 12 bases fit TRBD1. V gave up 1 base and J gave up 4 bases; unmatched junction bases: 5. The CDR3 runs 16 residues. The V gene's germline CDR1 is SGHDT and CDR2 YYEEEE. CDR3 sequence: CASSLRDRGLRTEAFF. CDR3 bases: TGTGCCAGCAGCTTGCGGGACAGGGGGCTGCGCACTGAAGCTTTCTTT.

The rearrangement links TRBV7-6 to TRBJ2-2; D is ambiguous. Germline-derived CDR1 and CDR2 are SGHVS and FNYEAQ. The CDR3 runs 16 residues. Trimming took 1 base from V and 2 from J, leaving 11 bases between them. The CDR3: CASSLVVAENTGELFF. The CDR3 DNA reads as TGTGCCAGCAGCTTAGTAGTCGCGGAAAACACCGGGGAGCTGTTTTTT.

J is TRBJ2-1 and V is TRBV7-3; 9 positions agree with TRBD2. This CDR3 is 15 amino acids long. The junction had 5 bases not matched to a gene; V was cut back by 5 bases and J by 3 bases. CDR1 is SGHTA, CDR2 FQGTGA, per germline. CDR3 amino acids: CASSVLAGDYNEQFF. The CDR3 DNA reads TGTGCCAGCAGCGTTTTAGCGGGGGACTACAATGAGCAGTTCTTC.

The J gene is TRBJ1-6, the V gene TRBV5-4; D remains unclear. Per germline, CDR1 SGHNT and CDR2 YYREEE (reference sequence). The CDR3 runs to 15 residues. V dropped 0 bases and J dropped 10 bases, with 14 bases sitting between them. The CDR3 DNA follows: TGTGCCAGCAGCTTGGCCGCGGGGTCTTACTCACCCCTCCACTTT. It specifies CASSLAAGSYSPLHF.